This TCR beta chain was recovered during a study of blood T cells in healthy people across ages. Primers used in a second PCR of about 6 to 11 cycles were a sample-barcoded 5' primer and a J-beta primer mix. TCRdb fed the 5' RACE reads into MiXCR, producing one record per CDR3 protein. The table has about 580,000 distinct CDR3 sequences, about 45% seen once. This clonotype was found a few times. The antigen remains undetermined. Donor samples were obtained from healthy Caucasian individuals from Russia, aged about 6 to 100. Total RNA, at least 5.5 micrograms per sample, came from PBMCs. Study results and limitations: Per million T cells, the diversity of TCR beta decreased roughly linearly as age advanced.

The clonotype comes from a man older than 75 in good health. The sequenced material came from blood.

CDR3 sequence reads: CSVAAYQETQYF. CDR3 nucleotides: TGCAGCGTTGCCGCTTACCAAGAGACCCAGTACTTC. This sequence joins TRBV29-1 and TRBJ2-5; no clear D gene. There are 12 residues in the CDR3. In germline, CDR1 is SQVTM, CDR2 ANQGSEA. V shed 4 bases and J shed 0 bases, with 6 bases lying between them.